The T cell receptor beta chain described here comes from a study of radiotherapy plus CTLA-4 blockade in lung cancer. TCRdb keeps only in-frame clones here, not all; method: immunoSEQ multiplex PCR. This table has around 72,000 clones, around four fifths appearing once. Germline V gene sequence: CDR1 SGHRS, CDR2 YFSETQ. Trimming shortened V by 4 bases and J by 4 bases, and 13 bases separated the two germline ends. The CDR3 runs 14 residues. This clone has only one observation. The TCR sequence derives from a human donor with non-small cell lung cancer who had a complete response to radiotherapy plus ipilimumab. The material sequenced was peripheral blood, taken from a patient treated with radiotherapy plus ipilimumab. This chain links TRBV5-1 with TRBJ2-3; TRBD1 might be the D (6 bases). In DNA, the CDR3 is TGCGCCAGCAGCCCTGGGAAGGGGGCAGATACGCAGTATTTT. Translation: CASSPGKGADTQYF.